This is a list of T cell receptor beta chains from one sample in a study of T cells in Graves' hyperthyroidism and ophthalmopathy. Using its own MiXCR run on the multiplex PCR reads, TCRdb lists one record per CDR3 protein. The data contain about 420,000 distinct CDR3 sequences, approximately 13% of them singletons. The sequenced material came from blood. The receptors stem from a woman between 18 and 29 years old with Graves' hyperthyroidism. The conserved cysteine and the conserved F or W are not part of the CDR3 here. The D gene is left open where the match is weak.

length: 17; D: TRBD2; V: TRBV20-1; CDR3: SARGSGTSGGSSHNEQF
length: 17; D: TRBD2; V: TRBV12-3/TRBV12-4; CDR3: ASSFGIGLAGGSSYEQY
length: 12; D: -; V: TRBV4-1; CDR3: ASSQSAFNSPLH
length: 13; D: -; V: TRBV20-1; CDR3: SARAADGRGYEQY
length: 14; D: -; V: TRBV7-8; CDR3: ASSLVAGRVNTEAF
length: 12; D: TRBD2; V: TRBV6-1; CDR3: ASSSSGTIDTQY
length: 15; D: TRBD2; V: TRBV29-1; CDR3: SVEDPGLAGGPGEQY
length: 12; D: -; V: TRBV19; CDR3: ASSIGGAGYEQY
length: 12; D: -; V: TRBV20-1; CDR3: SARGRGAQETQY
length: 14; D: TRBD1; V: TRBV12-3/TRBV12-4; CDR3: ASSFGTGLSNQPQH
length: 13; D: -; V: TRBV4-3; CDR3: ASSQDLHSAPAQH
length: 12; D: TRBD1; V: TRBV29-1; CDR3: SVATTGGASPLH
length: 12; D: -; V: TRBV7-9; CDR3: ASAGTESSYEQY
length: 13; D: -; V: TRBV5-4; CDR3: ASRNSLTGQETQY
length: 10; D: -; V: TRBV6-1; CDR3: ASMTPSYGYT
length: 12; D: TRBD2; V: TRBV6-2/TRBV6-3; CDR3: ASISAGGYNEQF
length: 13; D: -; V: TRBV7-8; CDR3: ASSLGLASPYEQY
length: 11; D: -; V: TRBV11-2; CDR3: ASSRVSYNEQF
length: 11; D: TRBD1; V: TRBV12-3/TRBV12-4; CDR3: ASTRTGMETQY
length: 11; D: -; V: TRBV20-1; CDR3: SARAGVGYEQY
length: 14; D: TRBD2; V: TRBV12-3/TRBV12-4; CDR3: ASSIIAGEQSNEQF
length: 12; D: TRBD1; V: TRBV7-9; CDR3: ASSLDRALETQY
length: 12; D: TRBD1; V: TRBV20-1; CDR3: SASTGGIGNTIY
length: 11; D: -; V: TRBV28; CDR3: ASSVPPSYGYT
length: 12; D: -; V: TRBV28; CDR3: ASTFSGASYEQY
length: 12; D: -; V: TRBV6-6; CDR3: ASSYRGGKNIQY
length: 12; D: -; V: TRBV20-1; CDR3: SARNSREFYEQY
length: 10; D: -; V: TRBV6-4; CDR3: ASSDSAATQY